This TCR beta chain was captured by sequencing in a study of shared clonotypes between healthy human individuals. Study-level background: Researchers assigned three CD4 naive, three CD4 memory, two CD8 naive and one CD8 memory plate to each donor. Findings and limits, study-wide: Inspection by rarefaction showed sorted-subset sequencing to be incomplete despite large depth. Sampling used blood alone; tissue repertoires probably differ.

Terminally differentiated effector memory CD45RA+ cells were excluded by CCR7 positive selection of CD45RO-negative cells. The trim removed 4 bases at V and 5 bases at J, leaving 13 bases unmatched. Germline loops: CDR1 MNHNS, CDR2 SASEGT. The CDR3 length is 16 residues. In the source study's methods: Junction-only sequences without quality scores came from ImmunoSEQ, so filtering differed. Generated by immunoSEQ multiplex PCR, the TCRdb table keeps only in-frame clones and is missing some. V and J calls and clone size follow that table, whereas D and trimming were derived from the DNA. The sample carries 600,000 or so clones, 85% to 95% recorded once. Turning to this clone: Its antigen is undetermined.

Material: naive CD8+ T cells sorted from blood. The receptor's source is a woman aged 25 to 39 in good health. The chain uses TRBV6-1 and TRBJ2-7; 8 positions match TRBD2. DNA of the CDR3: TGTGCCAGCAGTGTTTGGTTGGGGTCGGGGGGGCACGAGCAGTACTTC. Its translation: CASSVWLGSGGHEQYF.